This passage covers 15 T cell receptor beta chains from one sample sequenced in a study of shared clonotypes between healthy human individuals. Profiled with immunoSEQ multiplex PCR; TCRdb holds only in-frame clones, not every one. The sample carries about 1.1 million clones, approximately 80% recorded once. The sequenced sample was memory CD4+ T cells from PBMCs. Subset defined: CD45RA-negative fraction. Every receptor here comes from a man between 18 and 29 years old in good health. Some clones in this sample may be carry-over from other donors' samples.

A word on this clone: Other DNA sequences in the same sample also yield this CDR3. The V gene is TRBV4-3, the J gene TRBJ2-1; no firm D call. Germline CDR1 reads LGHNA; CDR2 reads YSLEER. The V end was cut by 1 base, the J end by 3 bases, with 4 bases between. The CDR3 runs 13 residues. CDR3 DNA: TGCGCCAGCAGCCAAGCTGGCTACAATGAGCAGTTCTTC. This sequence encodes CASSQAGYNEQFF.

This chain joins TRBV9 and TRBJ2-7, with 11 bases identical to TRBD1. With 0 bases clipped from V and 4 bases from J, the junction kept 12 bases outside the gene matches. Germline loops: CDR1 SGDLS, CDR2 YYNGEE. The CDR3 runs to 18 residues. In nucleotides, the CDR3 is TGTGCCAGCAGCGTAGCTAGTTTACCGGGACAGGGGGAATACGAGCAGTACTTC. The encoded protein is CASSVASLPGQGEYEQYF. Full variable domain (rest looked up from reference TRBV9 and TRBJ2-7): DSGVTQTPKHLITATGQRVTLRCSPRSGDLSVYWYQQSLDQGLQFLIQYYNGEERAKGNILERFSAQQFPDLHSELNLSSLELGDSALYFCASSVASLPGQGEYEQYFGPGTRLTVT.

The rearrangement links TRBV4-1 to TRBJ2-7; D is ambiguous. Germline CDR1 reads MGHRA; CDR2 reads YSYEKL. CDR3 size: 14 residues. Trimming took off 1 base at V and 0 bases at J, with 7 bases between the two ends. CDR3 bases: TGCGCCAGCAGCCAAGTGACAAACTCCTACGAGCAGTACTTC. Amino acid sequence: CASSQVTNSYEQYF.

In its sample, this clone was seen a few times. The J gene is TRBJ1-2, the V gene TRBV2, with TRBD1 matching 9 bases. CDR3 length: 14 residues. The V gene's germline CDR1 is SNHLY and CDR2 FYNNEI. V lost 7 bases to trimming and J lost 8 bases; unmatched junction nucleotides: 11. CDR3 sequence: CASTRDRDSRGYTF. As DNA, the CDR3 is TGTGCCAGCACTAGGGACAGGGACTCTAGAGGCTACACCTTC. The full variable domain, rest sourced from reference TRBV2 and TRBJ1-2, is EPEVTQTPSHQVTQMGQEVILRCVPISNHLYFYWYRQILGQKVEFLVSFYNNEISEKSEIFDDQFSVERPDGSNFTLKIRSTKLEDSAMYFCASTRDRDSRGYTFGSGTRLTVV.

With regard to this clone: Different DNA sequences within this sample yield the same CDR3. CDR3 sequence (DNA): TGTGCCAGCAGCTTACAGGGTGTGAACACCGGGGAGCTGTTTTTT. This translates into CASSLQGVNTGELFF. The gene calls are TRBV5-4 and TRBJ2-2, with D possibly matching TRBD1 (6 bases). Deletions cut 2 bases from V and 1 base from J, with 9 bases between. The CDR3 sequence is 15 residues long. CDR1 and CDR2 from the germline V gene are SGHNT and YYREEE (reference sequence).

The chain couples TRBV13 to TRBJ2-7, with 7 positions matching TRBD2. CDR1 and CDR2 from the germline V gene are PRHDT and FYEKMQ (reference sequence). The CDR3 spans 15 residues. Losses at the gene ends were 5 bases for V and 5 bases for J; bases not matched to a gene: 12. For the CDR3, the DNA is TGTGCCAGCAGCCTCCTGATTTGGGAGGGCCACGAGCAGTACTTC. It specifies CASSLLIWEGHEQYF.

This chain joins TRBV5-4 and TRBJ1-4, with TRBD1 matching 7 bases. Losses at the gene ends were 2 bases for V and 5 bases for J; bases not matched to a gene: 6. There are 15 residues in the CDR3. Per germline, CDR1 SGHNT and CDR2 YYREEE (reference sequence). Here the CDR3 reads CASSFKTGKNEKLFF. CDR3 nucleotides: TGTGCCAGCAGCTTTAAGACAGGGAAAAATGAAAAACTGTTTTTT.

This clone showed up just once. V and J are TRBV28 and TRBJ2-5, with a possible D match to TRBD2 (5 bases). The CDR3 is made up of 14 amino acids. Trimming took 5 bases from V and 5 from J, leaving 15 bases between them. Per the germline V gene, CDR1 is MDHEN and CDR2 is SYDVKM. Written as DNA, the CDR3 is TGTGCCAGCAGTGGCCTCGAGGGTTGGGAGACCCAGTACTTC. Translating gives CASSGLEGWETQYF.

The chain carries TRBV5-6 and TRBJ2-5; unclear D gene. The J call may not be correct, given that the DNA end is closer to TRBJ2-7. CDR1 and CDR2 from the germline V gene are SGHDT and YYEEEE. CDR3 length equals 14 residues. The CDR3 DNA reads TGTGCCAGCAGCTTGGTTAGGGCGGCTAACGAGCAGTACTTC. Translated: CASSLVRAANEQYF.

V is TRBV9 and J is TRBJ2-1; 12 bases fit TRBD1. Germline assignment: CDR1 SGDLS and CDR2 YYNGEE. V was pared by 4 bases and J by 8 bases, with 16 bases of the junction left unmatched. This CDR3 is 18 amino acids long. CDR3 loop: CASSIHGTGGAGSDEQFF. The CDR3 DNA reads TGTGCCAGCAGCATCCACGGGACAGGGGGCGCGGGGAGTGATGAGCAGTTCTTC.

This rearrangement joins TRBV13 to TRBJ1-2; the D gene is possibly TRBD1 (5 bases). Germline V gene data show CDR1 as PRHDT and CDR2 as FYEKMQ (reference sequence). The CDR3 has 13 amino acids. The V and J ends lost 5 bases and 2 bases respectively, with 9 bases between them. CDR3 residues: CASSPDSNYGYTF. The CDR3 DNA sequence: TGTGCCAGCAGCCCTGACAGCAACTATGGCTACACCTTC.

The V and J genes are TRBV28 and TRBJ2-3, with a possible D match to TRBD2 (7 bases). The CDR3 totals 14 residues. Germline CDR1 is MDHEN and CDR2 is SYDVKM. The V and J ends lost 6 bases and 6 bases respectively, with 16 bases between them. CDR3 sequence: CASSDTGGPDTQYF. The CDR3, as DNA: TGTGCCAGCAGCGATACGGGGGGCCCCGATACGCAGTATTTT.

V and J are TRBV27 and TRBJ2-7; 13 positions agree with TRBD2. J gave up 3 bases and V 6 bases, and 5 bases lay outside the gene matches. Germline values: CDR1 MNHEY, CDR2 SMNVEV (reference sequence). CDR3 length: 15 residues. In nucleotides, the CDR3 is TGTGCCAGCAGGATAGGACTAGCGGGAGTCTACGAGCAGTACTTC. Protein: CASRIGLAGVYEQYF.

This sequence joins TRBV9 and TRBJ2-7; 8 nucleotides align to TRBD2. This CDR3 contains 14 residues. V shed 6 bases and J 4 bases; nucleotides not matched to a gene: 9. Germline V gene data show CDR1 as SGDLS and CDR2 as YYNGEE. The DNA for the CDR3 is TGTGCCAGCACCCCGGGGGGGACTGGATACGAGCAGTACTTC. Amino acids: CASTPGGTGYEQYF.

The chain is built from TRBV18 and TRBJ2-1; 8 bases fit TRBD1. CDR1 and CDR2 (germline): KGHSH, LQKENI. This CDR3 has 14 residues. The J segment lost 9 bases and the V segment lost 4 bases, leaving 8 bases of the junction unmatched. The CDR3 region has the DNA TGTGCCAGCTCACTGTACAGGGGGGAAGTTGAGCAGTTCTTC. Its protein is CASSLYRGEVEQFF.